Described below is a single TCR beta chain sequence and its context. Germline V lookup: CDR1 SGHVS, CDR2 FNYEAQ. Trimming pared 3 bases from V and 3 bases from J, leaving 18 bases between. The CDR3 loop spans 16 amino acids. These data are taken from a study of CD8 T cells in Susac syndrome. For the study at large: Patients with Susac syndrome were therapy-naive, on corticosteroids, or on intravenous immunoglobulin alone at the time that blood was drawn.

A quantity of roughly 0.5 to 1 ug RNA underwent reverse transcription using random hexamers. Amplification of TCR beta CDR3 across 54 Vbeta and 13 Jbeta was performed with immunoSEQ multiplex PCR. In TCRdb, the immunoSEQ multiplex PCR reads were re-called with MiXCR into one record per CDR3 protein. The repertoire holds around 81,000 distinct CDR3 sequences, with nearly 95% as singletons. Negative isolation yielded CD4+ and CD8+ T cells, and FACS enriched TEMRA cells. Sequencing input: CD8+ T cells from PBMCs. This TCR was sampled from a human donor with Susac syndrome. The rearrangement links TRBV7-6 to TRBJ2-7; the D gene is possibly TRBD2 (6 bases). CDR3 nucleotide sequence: TGTGCCAGCAGCTTCTCTAGCGCACAGACTAGCTACGAGCAGTACTTC. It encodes CASSFSSAQTSYEQYF.